This T cell receptor (beta chain) originates from a study of T cell changes during pregnancy in multiple sclerosis. This CDR3 has 15 residues. V was clipped by 3 bases and J by 7 bases; unmatched bases: 7. Germline CDR1 and CDR2: SNHLY and FYNNEI. Using immunoSEQ multiplex PCR, the repertoire was profiled, and TCRdb retains in-frame clones only, with some absent. This sample yields tens of thousands of clones, of which about 91% are seen a single time; 1.5% to 2% belongs to the top ten. The sequence derives from a female donor in good health, enrolled as a control in a pregnancy study. The chain links TRBV2 to TRBJ2-1, with 9 positions matching TRBD2. Material: peripheral blood, obtained in the first trimester of pregnancy. The DNA for the CDR3 is TGTGCCAGCAGTGATGAGCGGGGGGCCCTTAATGAGCAGTTCTTC. Its protein product is CASSDERGALNEQFF. The whole variable domain, filled in from reference TRBV2 and TRBJ2-1, reads EPEVTQTPSHQVTQMGQEVILRCVPISNHLYFYWYRQILGQKVEFLVSFYNNEISEKSEIFDDQFSVERPDGSNFTLKIRSTKLEDSAMYFCASSDERGALNEQFFGPGTRLTVL.